The present TCR beta chain was sequenced within a study of T cell responses to AZD1222 COVID-19 vaccine. General study points: Vaccine-associated CD4 TCRs spanned spike, dominant at 160-218 and 743-854.

Measured with immunoSEQ multiplex PCR; TCRdb has only the in-frame clones, and not every one. The sample gives around 26,000 clones, 88% of which show up once; approximately 2.6% is in the top ten. Pooling was applied to second doses at about 4 or about 12 weeks. As concerns this clone: The antigen is unknown.

Germline V CDR1 and CDR2: LNHDA, SQIVND (reference sequence). V was pared by 6 bases and J by 4 bases, with 9 bases between. CDR3 length equals 13 residues. The source was peripheral blood, collected 28 days after the second AZD1222 dose. This sequence originates from an adult who received the AZD1222 COVID-19 vaccine. The chain employs TRBV19 and TRBJ2-2, with no clear D. DNA for the CDR3: TGTGCCAGTAGGGGATCGGGCACCGGGGAGCTGTTTTTT. It translates to CASRGSGTGELFF.